Listed below are T cell receptor beta chains from one sample, sequenced in a study of blood T cells in healthy people across ages. TCRdb analysed the 5' RACE reads with MiXCR anew, one entry per CDR3 protein. This table has hundreds of thousands of distinct CDR3 sequences, under 55% appearing once. Specimen: blood. These receptors all stem from a man in his sixties in good health. Both conserved end residues are trimmed from each CDR3.

CDR3aa	v_gene	j_gene
SAIPPGGGYT	TRBV20-1	TRBJ1-2
SFRSAGDYGYT	TRBV29-1	TRBJ1-2
ASSEDSTNTEAF	TRBV5-1	TRBJ1-1
SVRGANTDTQY	TRBV29-1	TRBJ2-3
ASKQGGLIYSNQPQH	TRBV28	TRBJ1-5
ASSHGTNYGYT	TRBV3-1	TRBJ1-2
SVDDRTSTEAF	TRBV29-1	TRBJ1-1
AGGSTGVRSYEQY	TRBV27	TRBJ2-7
ASSQGTGTSGGRGYNEQF	TRBV4-3	TRBJ2-1
ASSLAAGGADTQY	TRBV5-1	TRBJ2-3
SVAGGEPGELF	TRBV29-1	TRBJ2-2
ASKRTSGRVSSYNEQF	TRBV27	TRBJ2-1
ASSWGGQPF	TRBV7-2	TRBJ2-1
ASSLFESGANVPT	TRBV12-3/TRBV12-4	TRBJ2-6
ASSLGQGSPYEQY	TRBV7-2	TRBJ2-7